The 13 T cell receptor beta chains below all came from one sample that was sequenced in a study of post-analysis software for immune sequencing data. Study results and limitations: Patients carried five TRBV segments more frequently than controls did, and TRBV5-6, TRBV5-1 and TRBV20-1 were among them.

Unique molecular identifiers featured in each of the TCR beta cDNA libraries. TCRdb used MiXCR to reprocess the PCR reads, holding one entry per CDR3 protein. This sample has 170,000 or so distinct CDR3 sequences, with roughly 30% found just once. Which antigens these TCRs recognize remains unknown. The sample comprised blood. The receptor set was obtained from a girl aged 5 to 17 with multiple sclerosis.

This clonotype showed up many times. The V and J genes are TRBV27 and TRBJ2-3; perhaps D is TRBD1 or TRBD2 (6 bases each). The CDR3 is 12 residues long. Trimming removed 8 bases from V and 7 bases from J, with 13 bases in between. Looked up from germline, CDR1 is MNHEY and CDR2 is SMNVEV (reference sequence). The CDR3 reads CASRTGAHTQYF. In DNA, the CDR3 is TGTGCCAGCCGGACGGGGGCCCATACGCAGTATTTT.

This clonotype has a count of ten or more. The V and J genes are TRBV4-2 and TRBJ2-7; D ambiguous. The V and J ends lost 1 base and 0 bases respectively, with 13 bases between them. Germline V CDR1 and CDR2: LGHNA, YNFKEQ. The length of the CDR3 is 16 residues. This chain's CDR3 is CASSQGAPRNSYEQYF. CDR3 DNA sequence: TGTGCCAGCAGCCAAGGCGCGCCCCGCAACTCCTACGAGCAGTACTTC.

There are many counts of this clonotype. The CDR3 DNA sequence: TGTGCCACCAGTGATTGGCCAAGGTCAGATACGCAGTATTTT. As protein: CATSDWPRSDTQYF. V usage is TRBV24-1 and J usage is TRBJ2-3; no reliable D call. The germline CDR1 and CDR2 sequences are KGHDR and SFDVKD. The V gene lost 2 bases and the J gene lost 4 bases, with 9 bases spanning the gap. The CDR3 covers 14 residues.

CDR3 DNA: TGCGCCAGCAGCCAAGCAGGTTATTACACTGAAGCTTTCTTT. It encodes CASSQAGYYTEAFF. This chain connects TRBV4-1 to TRBJ1-1; no reliable D call. The germline V and J ends were trimmed by 1 base and 3 bases, with 9 bases remaining between them. This CDR3 contains 14 residues. The germline V gene encodes CDR1 MGHRA and CDR2 YSYEKL.

This clonotype was found many times. This rearrangement joins TRBV10-3 to TRBJ2-7, with no clear D. Germline V lookup: CDR1 ENHRY, CDR2 SYGVKD. CDR3 length: 11 amino acids. V gave up 1 base and J gave up 5 bases, with 3 bases separating them. The CDR3 protein is CAISEYNEQYF. The DNA of the CDR3 is TGTGCCATCAGTGAGTACAACGAGCAGTACTTC.

This chain joins TRBV6-2 or TRBV6-3 and TRBJ1-1, with TRBD1 matching 8 bases. The CDR3 consists of 11 residues. CDR1 is MNHEY, CDR2 SVGEGT, per germline. With V trimmed by 5 bases and J by 11 bases, 4 bases remained unmatched. The CDR3 is CASSRDRWAFF. CDR3 in DNA: TGTGCCAGCAGTCGGGACAGGTGGGCTTTCTTT.

With respect to this clonotype: This may be a read error: a much more frequent sequence differs by one nucleotide. The chain combines TRBV9 with TRBJ2-5, with D possibly being TRBD1 or TRBD2 (5 bases each). Germline V CDR1 and CDR2: SGDLS, YYNGEE. The V and J ends lost 0 bases and 11 bases respectively, with 17 bases between them. The CDR3 sequence is 14 residues long. CDR3 nucleotides: TGTGCCAGCAGCGTAGACGGGGCTTACAATGAGCAGTACTTC. Translation gives CASSVDGAYNEQYF.

This clonotype was counted at least ten times. The gene calls are TRBV5-6 and TRBJ2-1; tentatively, D is TRBD1 or TRBD2 (5 bases each). The CDR3 is 11 residues long. Germline CDR1 SGHDT, CDR2 YYEEEE. V lost 3 bases and J lost 9, with 7 bases in between. The CDR3 DNA reads TGTGCCAGCAGCTGGGGGAGTGAGCAGTTCTTC. This encodes CASSWGSEQFF.

This clonotype was found many times. This sequence joins TRBV12-3 or TRBV12-4 and TRBJ2-7, with a weak D call TRBD2 (6 bases). Trimming removed 4 bases from V and 5 bases from J, with 9 bases in between. CDR3 length equals 12 residues. The DNA of the CDR3 is TGTGCCAGCAGTTATTCGGGGGACGAGCAGTACTTC. Translated: CASSYSGDEQYF.

At least ten counts were recorded for this clonotype. The genes are TRBV20-1 and TRBJ2-1, with 9 bases aligning to TRBD2. V trimming: 5 bases; J trimming: 5 bases; junction bases outside the gene matches: 7. CDR3 length: 14 residues. Germline CDR1 DFQATT, CDR2 SNEGSKA (reference sequence). The CDR3 protein is CSALAGAEDNEQFF. Written as DNA, the CDR3 is TGCAGTGCTTTAGCGGGAGCGGAAGACAATGAGCAGTTCTTC.

The V gene is TRBV14, the J gene TRBJ1-2, with D perhaps TRBD1 (5 bases). V dropped 0 bases and J dropped 3 bases, with 14 bases sitting between them. The germline V gene encodes CDR1 SGHDN and CDR2 FVKESK. There are 16 residues in the CDR3. The CDR3 nucleotides are TGTGCCAGCAGCCAAGATCGGGGCGGGGCGGACTATGGCTACACCTTC. Translation: CASSQDRGGADYGYTF.

Worth noting for this clonotype: With a much larger clone just one base away, this may be a read error. The V and J genes are TRBV5-6 and TRBJ1-2, with D hard to call. The CDR3 is made up of 13 amino acids. The germline V gene encodes CDR1 SGHDT and CDR2 YYEEEE. The CDR3 here is CAGSREEGYGYTF. CDR3 nucleotide sequence: TGTGCCGGCAGCCGGGAAGAGGGCTATGGCTACACCTTC.

At least ten counts were recorded for this clonotype. The chain joins TRBV21-1 to TRBJ2-5. TRBV21-1 is termed a pseudogene. The CDR3 runs 14 residues. CDR3 nucleotide sequence: TGTGCCAGCAGCAAATGGGAACTTCGGAGGACCCAGTACTTC. Encoded protein: CASSKWELRRTQYF.